The 5 T cell receptor beta chains below come from one sample, sequenced in a study of blood T cell repertoires in COVID-19. Sequencing used immunoSEQ multiplex PCR; TCRdb keeps in-frame clones, though not all of them. This sample has about 240,000 clones, with over 80% found just once. The specimen was peripheral blood. The receptors derive from a human donor in a cohort sampled during active COVID-19.

Points on this clone: Other DNA sequences in this sample translate to the same CDR3. CDR3 loop: CASSAGNSNQPQHF. The CDR3 DNA follows: TGTGCCAGCAGCGCCGGGAATAGCAATCAGCCCCAGCATTTT. This chain joins TRBV9 and TRBJ1-5; D gene unclear. In germline, CDR1 is SGDLS, CDR2 YYNGEE. This CDR3 has 14 amino acids. Trimming pared 3 bases from V and 0 bases from J, leaving 7 bases between.

The CDR3 nucleotides read TGTGCCAGCAGCTTGCAGGGGAACACTGAAGCTTTCTTT. Its protein product is CASSLQGNTEAFF. The chain links TRBV5-4 to TRBJ1-1, with D possibly being TRBD1 (5 bases). V was trimmed by 1 base and J by 1 base, leaving 5 bases between them. Germline values: CDR1 SGHNT, CDR2 YYREEE (reference sequence). This CDR3 spans 13 amino acids.

The chain uses TRBV6-6 and TRBJ2-3; 8 bases align to TRBD2. Trimming took 6 bases from V and 2 from J; bases not matched to a gene: 10. The CDR3 is 16 residues long. CDR1 and CDR2 (germline): MNHNY, SVGAGI (reference sequence). CDR3 region: CASSPGKRGITDTQYF. The CDR3 nucleotides are TGTGCCAGCAGCCCCGGAAAGCGGGGGATCACAGATACGCAGTATTTT.

The chain uses TRBV25-1 and TRBJ1-4; D might be TRBD1 (5 bases). This CDR3 is built from 15 residues. Germline assignment: CDR1 MGHDK and CDR2 SYGVNS. The V and J ends lost 2 bases and 7 bases respectively, with 14 bases between them. The CDR3 reads CASSEIRGYTEKLFF. In DNA, the CDR3 is TGTGCCAGCAGTGAAATAAGGGGATATACTGAAAAACTGTTTTTT.

V gene TRBV12-3 or TRBV12-4 combines with J gene TRBJ2-5; a possible D gene is TRBD2 (7 bases). Trimming took 8 bases from V and 3 from J, leaving 10 bases between them. The CDR3 runs 12 residues. In DNA form, the CDR3 reads TGTGCCAGCGGGAGGGGGGAAGAGACCCAGTACTTC. This translates into CASGRGEETQYF.